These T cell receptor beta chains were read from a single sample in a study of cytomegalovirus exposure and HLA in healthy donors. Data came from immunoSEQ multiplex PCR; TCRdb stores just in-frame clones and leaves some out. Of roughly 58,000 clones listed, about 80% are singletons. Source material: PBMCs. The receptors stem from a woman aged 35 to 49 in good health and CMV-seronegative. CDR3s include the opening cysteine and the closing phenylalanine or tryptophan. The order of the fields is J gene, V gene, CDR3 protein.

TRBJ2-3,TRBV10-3,CAISEGLAGGLNTQYF
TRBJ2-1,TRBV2,CASTPGGGSPAEQFF
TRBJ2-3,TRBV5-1,CASSVGRVGADTQYF
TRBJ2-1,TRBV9,CASSGASGGLAINHNEQFF
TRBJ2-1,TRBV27,CASSPYSSYNEQFF
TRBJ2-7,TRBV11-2,CASSSSYEQYF
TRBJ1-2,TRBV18,CASSRDRGRSYGYTF
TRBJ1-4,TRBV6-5,CASSLPGQAPTLFF
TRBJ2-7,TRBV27,CASSLASGESYEQYF
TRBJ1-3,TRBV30,CAWAGTASGNTIYF
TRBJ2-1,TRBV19,CASSLGLAGSNNEQFF
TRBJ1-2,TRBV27,CASSPSGHYGYTF
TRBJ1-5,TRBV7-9,CASSFGSGNNQPQHF
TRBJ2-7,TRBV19,CASSIETRGEQYF
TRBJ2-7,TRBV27,CASSLQQGAIHEQYF
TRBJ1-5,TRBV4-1,CASSEPGQGYQPQHF
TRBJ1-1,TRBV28,CASRRAGQGTTEAFF
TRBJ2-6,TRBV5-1,CASSSRGSGANVLTF
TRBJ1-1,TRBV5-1,CASSLVSDYRVEAFF
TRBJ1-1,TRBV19,CASSIAGANTEAFF
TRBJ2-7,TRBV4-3,CASSQWTGAYEQYF
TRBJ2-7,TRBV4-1,CASSRAGANYEQYF
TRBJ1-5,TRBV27,CASSEIGTGGSQPQHF
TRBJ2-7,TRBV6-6,CASSSRQGVYEQYF
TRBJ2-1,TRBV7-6,CASSLVGPGVSGEQFF
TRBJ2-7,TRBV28,CASSLEGGRRDRSSYEQYF
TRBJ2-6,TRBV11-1,CASSKGQGARGANVLTF
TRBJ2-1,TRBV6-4,CASTTTVRESYNEQFF
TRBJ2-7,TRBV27,CASSLSETSSYEQYF
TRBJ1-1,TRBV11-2,CASSSIQGMNTEAFF
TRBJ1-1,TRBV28,CASRYDRVNTEAFF
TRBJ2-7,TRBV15,CATSGLAAYEQYF
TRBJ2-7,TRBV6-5,CASSWGQGGYEQYF
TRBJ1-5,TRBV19,CASTAWTDSNQPQHF
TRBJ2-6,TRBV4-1,CASSQWTGDRGANVLTF
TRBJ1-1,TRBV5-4,CASSLDSRDTEAFF
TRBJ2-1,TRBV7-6,CASSLEAASGNYNEQFF
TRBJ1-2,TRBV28,CAIGEHGYTF
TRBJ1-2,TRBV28,CASSLGGDRHGYTF
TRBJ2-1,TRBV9,CASSPSGSMYNEQFF
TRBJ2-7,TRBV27,CASSLGPLAYEQYF
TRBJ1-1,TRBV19,CASSPWRGTEAFF
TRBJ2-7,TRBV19,CASSLTSGRVHEQYF
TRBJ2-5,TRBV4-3,CASSPVLQGAGGAETQYF
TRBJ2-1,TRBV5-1,CASSLAPSGTNEQFF
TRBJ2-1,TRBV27,CASSLSGTRDEQFF
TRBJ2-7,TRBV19,CASSGGQRGFSSYEQYF
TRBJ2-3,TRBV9,CASSVGGLAKDTQYF
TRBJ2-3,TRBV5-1,CASSLETGLAGDTQYF
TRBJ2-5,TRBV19,CASSIATSGRETQYF
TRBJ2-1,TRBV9,CASSSALGLAGEVEQFF
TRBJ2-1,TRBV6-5,CASSRYENYNEQFF
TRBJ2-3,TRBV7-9,CASSLSGPSTDTQYF
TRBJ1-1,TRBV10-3,CAIQGAVNTEAFF